This T cell receptor beta chain was captured in a study of control samples from healthy donors and cancer patients. This CDR3 is built from 14 residues. Germline values: CDR1 MNHEY, CDR2 SMNVEV (reference sequence). The ends were cut back, 2 bases at V and 4 bases at J, with 12 bases in the middle. Some clones are missing from TCRdb's copy, which holds only in-frame ones; the method was immunoSEQ multiplex PCR. The table has 150,000 to 200,000 clones, just over 90% seen once. Sequenced input: blood. The sequence was obtained from a man aged 30 to 45 in good health. The chain uses TRBV27 and TRBJ2-7; D is unresolved. CDR3 coding DNA: TGTGCCAGCAGTTTACAGAAATCCGTTTACGAGCAGTACTTC. It codes for CASSLQKSVYEQYF.